The entry below describes one T cell receptor (beta chain). Looked up from germline, CDR1 is SGHNT and CDR2 is YYREEE (reference sequence). The CDR3 spans 12 residues. V was pared by 3 bases and J by 2 bases, with 6 bases between. The sample is drawn from a study of blood T cell repertoires in COVID-19. Study-level information: Some COVID-19 samples were acute and others convalescent; all came from the United States, Italy and Spain.

Methods used by the authors: By means of reference gene primer amplification, nucleated cell counts were estimated. Sequencing was performed with immunoSEQ multiplex PCR; in TCRdb, only in-frame clones are kept and a portion is missing. V and J calls and clone size are copied from that table; D and trimming were computed from the DNA. The repertoire includes a few hundred thousand clones, about 89% of them detected once, and approximately 1.2% sits in the top ten. Enrollees, about 18 to 95 years old, lived in approximately 25 US areas. Grouping used clinical history reported by participants in a survey and questionnaire.

This chain links TRBV5-4 with TRBJ2-7; D not resolved. The source material was PBMCs or T cells enriched from blood (not recorded which). The sequence was obtained from a human donor in a cohort exposed to, infected with or recovered from COVID-19 (not recorded which). The donor label of this sample is uncertain. CDR3 protein: CASSYFTYEQYF. CDR3 nucleotides: TGTGCCAGCAGCTATTTTACCTACGAGCAGTACTTC.